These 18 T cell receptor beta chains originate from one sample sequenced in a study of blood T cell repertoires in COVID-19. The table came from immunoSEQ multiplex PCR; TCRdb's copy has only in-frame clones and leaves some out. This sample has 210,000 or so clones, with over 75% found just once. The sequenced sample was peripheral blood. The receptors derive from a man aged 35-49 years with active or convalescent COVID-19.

Here the CDR3 reads CASSAQAYSGNTIYF. The CDR3 DNA sequence: TGTGCCAGCAGCGCACAGGCCTACTCTGGAAACACCATATATTTT. The chain uses TRBV11-1 and TRBJ1-3; tentatively, D is TRBD1 (5 bases). The germline CDR1 and CDR2 sequences are SGHAT and FQDESV (reference sequence). The CDR3 runs 15 residues. The V gene lost 5 bases and the J gene lost 0 bases, with 11 bases spanning the gap. Together with reference TRBV11-1 and TRBJ1-3, the CDR3 gives the full variable domain: EAEVAQSPRYKITEKSQAVAFWCDPISGHATLYWYRQILGQGPELLVQFQDESVVDDSQLPKDRFSAERLKGVDSTLKIQPAELGDSAMYLCASSAQAYSGNTIYFGEGSWLTVV.

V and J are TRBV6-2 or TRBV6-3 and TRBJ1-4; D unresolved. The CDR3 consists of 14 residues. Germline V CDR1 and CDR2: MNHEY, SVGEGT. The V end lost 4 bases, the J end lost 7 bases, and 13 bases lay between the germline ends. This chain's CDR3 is CASSSYAGGEKLFF. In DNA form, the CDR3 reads TGTGCCAGCAGTTCATATGCAGGTGGTGAAAAACTGTTTTTT.

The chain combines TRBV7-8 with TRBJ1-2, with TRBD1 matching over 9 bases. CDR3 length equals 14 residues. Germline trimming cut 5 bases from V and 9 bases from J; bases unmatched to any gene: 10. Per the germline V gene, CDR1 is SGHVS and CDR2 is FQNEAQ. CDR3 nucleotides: TGTGCCAGCAGCCCCTCGGGACAGGGTGGTAGCTACACCTTC. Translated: CASSPSGQGGSYTF.

The CDR3 sequence: CASSLTSGRRETQYF. In DNA form, the CDR3 reads TGTGCCAGCAGCCTGACTAGCGGGAGGCGGGAGACCCAGTACTTC. This rearrangement joins TRBV3-1 (or the pseudogene TRBV3-2) to TRBJ2-5; 13 nucleotides align to TRBD2. The CDR3 extends over 15 amino acids. With 4 bases clipped from V and 5 bases from J, the junction kept 4 bases outside the gene matches. Germline CDR1 LGHDT, CDR2 YNNKEL (reference sequence).

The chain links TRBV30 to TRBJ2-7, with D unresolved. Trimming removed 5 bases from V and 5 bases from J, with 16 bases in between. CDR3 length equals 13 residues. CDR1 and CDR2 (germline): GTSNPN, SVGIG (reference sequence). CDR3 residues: CAWGFRAFDEQYF. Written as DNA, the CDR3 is TGTGCCTGGGGCTTTAGAGCGTTCGACGAGCAGTACTTC.

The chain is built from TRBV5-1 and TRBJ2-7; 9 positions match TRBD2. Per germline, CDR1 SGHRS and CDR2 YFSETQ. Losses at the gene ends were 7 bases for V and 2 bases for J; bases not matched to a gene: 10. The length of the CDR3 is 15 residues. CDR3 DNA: TGCGCCAGCCCCGGCCGGACTAGCGTGACCTACGAGCAGTACTTC. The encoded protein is CASPGRTSVTYEQYF.

The CDR3 DNA sequence: TGTGCCAGCAGCTTCCGGGACAGATCTTCACCCCTCCACTTT. Protein: CASSFRDRSSPLHF. V usage is TRBV14 and J usage is TRBJ1-6; 7 nucleotides line up with TRBD1. Germline loops: CDR1 SGHDN, CDR2 FVKESK. Trimming took 5 bases from V and 9 from J; bases not matched to a gene: 7. The CDR3 loop spans 14 amino acids.

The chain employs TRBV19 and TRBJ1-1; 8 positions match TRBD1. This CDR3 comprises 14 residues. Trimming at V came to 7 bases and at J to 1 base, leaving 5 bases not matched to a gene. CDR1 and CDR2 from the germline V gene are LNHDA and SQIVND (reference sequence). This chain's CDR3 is CASILDRENTEAFF. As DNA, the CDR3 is TGTGCCAGTATCTTGGACAGGGAGAACACTGAAGCTTTCTTT.

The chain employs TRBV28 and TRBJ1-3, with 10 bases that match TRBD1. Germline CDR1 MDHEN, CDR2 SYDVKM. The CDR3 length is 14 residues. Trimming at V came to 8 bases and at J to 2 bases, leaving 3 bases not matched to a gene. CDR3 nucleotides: TGTGCCAGCCGACAGGGGGCAACTGGAAACACCATATATTTT. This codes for CASRQGATGNTIYF.

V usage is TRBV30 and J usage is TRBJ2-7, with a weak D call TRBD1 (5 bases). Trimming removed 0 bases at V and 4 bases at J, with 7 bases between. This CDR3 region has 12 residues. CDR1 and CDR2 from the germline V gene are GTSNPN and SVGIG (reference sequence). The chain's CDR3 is CAWSVPGYEQYF. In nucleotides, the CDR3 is TGTGCCTGGAGTGTCCCAGGGTACGAGCAGTACTTC.

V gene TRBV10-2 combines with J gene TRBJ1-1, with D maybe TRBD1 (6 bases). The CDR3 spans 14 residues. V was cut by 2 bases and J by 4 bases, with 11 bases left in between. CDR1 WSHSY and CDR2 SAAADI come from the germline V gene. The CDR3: CASSEGGMSTEAFF. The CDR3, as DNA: TGCGCCAGCAGTGAGGGGGGCATGAGCACTGAAGCTTTCTTT.

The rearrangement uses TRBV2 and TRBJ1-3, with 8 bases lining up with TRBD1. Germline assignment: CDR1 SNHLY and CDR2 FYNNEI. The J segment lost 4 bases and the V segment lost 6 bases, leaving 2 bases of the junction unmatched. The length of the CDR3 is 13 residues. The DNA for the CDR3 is TGTGCCAGCAGAGGGACAGGAGGAAACACCATATATTTT. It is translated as CASRGTGGNTIYF.

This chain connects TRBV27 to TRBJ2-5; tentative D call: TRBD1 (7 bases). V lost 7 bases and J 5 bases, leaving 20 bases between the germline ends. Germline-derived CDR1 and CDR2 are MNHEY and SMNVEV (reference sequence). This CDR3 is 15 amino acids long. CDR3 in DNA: TGTGCCAGCACCCCTAGGAGGGGGCGGTTGGAGACCCAGTACTTC. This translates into CASTPRRGRLETQYF.

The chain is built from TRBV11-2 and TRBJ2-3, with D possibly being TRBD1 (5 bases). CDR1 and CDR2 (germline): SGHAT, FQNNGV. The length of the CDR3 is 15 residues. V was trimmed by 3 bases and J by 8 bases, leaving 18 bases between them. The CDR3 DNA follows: TGTGCCAGCAGCTTTCGTCAGGGTGGGTCTGGTACGCAGTATTTT. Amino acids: CASSFRQGGSGTQYF.

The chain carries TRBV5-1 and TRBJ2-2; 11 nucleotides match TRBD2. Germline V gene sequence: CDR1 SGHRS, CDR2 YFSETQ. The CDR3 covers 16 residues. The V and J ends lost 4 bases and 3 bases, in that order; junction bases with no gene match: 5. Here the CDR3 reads CASSLTSGSHTGELFF. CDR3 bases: TGCGCCAGCAGCCTTACTAGCGGGAGTCACACCGGGGAGCTGTTTTTT.

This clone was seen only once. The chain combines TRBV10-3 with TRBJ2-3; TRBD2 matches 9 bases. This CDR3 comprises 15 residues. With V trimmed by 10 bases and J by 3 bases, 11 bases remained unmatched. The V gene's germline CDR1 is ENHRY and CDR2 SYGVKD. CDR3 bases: TGTGCCAGCGAAGCGGGGGGCGCCGGTACAGATACGCAGTATTTT. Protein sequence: CASEAGGAGTDTQYF.

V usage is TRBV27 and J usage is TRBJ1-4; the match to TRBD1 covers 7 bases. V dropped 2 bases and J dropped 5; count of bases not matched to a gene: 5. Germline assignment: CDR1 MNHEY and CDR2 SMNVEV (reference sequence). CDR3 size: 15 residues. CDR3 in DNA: TGTGCCAGCAGTTTAAGACAGGGAGGCAATGAAAAACTGTTTTTT. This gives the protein CASSLRQGGNEKLFF.

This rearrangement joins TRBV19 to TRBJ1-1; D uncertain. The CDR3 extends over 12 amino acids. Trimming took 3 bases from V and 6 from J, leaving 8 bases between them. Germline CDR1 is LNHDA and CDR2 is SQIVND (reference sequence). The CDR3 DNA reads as TGTGCCAGTAGTATGCTGAGGGCTGAAGCTTTCTTT. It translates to CASSMLRAEAFF. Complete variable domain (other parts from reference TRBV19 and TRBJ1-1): DGGITQSPKYLFRKEGQNVTLSCEQNLNHDAMYWYRQDPGQGLRLIYYSQIVNDFQKGDIAEGYSVSREKKESFPLTVTSAQKNPTAFYLCASSMLRAEAFFGQGTRLTVV.